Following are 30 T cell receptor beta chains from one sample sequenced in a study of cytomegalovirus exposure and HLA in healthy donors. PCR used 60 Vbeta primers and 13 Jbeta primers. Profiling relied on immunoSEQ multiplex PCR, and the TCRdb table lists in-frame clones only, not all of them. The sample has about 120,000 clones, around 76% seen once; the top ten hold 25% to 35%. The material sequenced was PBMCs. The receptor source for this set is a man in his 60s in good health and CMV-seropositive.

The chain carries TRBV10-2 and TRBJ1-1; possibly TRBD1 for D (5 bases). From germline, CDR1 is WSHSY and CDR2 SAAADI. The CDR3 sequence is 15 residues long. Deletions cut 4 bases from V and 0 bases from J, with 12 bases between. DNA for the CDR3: TGCGCCAGCAGTGGCAGGGAAGGCATGAACACTGAAGCTTTCTTT. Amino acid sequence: CASSGREGMNTEAFF.

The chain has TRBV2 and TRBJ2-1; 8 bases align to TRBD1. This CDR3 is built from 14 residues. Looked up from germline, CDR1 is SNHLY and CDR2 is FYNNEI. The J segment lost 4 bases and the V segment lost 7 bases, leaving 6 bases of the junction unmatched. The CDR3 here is CASTEDRAYNEQFF. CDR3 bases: TGTGCCAGCACCGAGGACAGGGCATACAATGAGCAGTTCTTC.

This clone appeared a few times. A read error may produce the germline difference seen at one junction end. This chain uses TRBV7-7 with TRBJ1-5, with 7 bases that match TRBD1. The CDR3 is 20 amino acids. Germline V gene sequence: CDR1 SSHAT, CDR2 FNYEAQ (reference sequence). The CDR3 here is CASSLGGVRRGDRGDQPQHF. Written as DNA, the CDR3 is TGTGCTAGCAGCTTAGGGGGCGTCCGGAGGGGCGATAGAGGTGATCAGCCCCAGCATTTT.

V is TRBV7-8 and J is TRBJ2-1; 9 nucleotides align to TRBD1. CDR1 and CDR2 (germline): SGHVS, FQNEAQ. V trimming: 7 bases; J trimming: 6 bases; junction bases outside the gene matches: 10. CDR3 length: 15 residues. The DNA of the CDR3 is TGTGCCAGCATCCTAGGCCGGGACAGGGCCAATGAGCAGTTCTTC. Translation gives CASILGRDRANEQFF.

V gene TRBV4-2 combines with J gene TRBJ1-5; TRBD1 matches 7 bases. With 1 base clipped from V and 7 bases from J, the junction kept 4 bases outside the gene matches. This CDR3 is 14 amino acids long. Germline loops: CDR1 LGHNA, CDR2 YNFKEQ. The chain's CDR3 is CASSQGGGPQPQHF. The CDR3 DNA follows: TGTGCCAGCAGCCAAGGAGGGGGCCCACAGCCCCAGCATTTT.

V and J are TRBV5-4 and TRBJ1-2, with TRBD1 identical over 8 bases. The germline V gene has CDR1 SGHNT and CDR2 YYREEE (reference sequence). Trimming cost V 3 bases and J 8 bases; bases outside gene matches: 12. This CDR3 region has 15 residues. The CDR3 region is CASSSRTQGAKGYTF. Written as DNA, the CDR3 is TGTGCCAGCAGCTCAAGAACCCAGGGGGCCAAAGGCTACACCTTC. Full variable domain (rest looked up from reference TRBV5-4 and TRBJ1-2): ETGVTQSPTHLIKTRGQQVTLRCSSQSGHNTVSWYQQALGQGPQFIFQYYREEENGRGNFPPRFSGLQFPNYSSELNVNALELDDSALYLCASSSRTQGAKGYTFGSGTRLTVV.

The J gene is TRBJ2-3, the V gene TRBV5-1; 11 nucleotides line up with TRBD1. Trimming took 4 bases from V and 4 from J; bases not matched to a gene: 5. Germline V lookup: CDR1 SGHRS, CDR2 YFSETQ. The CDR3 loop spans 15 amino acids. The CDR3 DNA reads TGCGCCAGCAGCCCGGACAGGGGGCGAGCAGATACGCAGTATTTT. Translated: CASSPDRGRADTQYF.

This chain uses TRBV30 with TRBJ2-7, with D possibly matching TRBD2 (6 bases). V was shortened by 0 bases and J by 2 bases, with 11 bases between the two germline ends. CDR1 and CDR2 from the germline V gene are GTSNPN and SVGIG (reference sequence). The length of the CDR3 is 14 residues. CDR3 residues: CAWSVTGVPYEQYF. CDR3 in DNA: TGTGCCTGGAGTGTAACGGGGGTCCCCTACGAGCAGTACTTC. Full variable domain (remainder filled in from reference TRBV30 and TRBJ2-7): SQTIHQWPATLVQPVGSPLSLECTVEGTSNPNLYWYRQAAGRGLQLLFYSVGIGQISSEVPQNLSASRPQDRQFILSSKKLLLSDSGFYLCAWSVTGVPYEQYFGPGTRLTVT.

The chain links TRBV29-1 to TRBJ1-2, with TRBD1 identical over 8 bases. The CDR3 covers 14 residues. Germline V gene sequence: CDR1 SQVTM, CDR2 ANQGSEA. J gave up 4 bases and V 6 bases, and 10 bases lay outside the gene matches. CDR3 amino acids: CSVYTGGDGYGYTF. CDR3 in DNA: TGCAGCGTGTATACAGGGGGAGATGGCTATGGCTACACCTTC.

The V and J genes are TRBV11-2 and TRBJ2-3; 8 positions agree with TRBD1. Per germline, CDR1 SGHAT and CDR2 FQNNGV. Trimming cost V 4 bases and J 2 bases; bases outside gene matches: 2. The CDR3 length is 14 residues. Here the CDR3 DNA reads TGTGCCAGCAGCTGGGACAGGTTCACAGATACGCAGTATTTT. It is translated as CASSWDRFTDTQYF.

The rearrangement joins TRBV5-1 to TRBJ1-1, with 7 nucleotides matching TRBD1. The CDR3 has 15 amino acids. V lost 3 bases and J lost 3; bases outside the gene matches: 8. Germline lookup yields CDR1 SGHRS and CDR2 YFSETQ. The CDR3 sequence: CASSYGTAAYTEAFF. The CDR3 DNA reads TGCGCCAGCAGCTACGGGACAGCGGCTTACACTGAAGCTTTCTTT.

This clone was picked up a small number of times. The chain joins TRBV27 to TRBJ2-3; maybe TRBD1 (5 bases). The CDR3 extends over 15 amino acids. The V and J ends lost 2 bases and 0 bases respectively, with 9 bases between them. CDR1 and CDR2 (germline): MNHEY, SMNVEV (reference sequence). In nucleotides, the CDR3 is TGTGCCAGCAGTTTAAGGGGCACTAGCACAGATACGCAGTATTTT. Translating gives CASSLRGTSTDTQYF.

CDR3 sequence (DNA): TGTGCCAGTAGTATTGACAGGGGAGGAGGCAATGAGCAGTTCTTC. This translates into CASSIDRGGGNEQFF. This chain joins TRBV19 and TRBJ2-1, with TRBD1 identical over 8 bases. The V segment lost 3 bases and the J segment 6 bases; nucleotides outside the gene matches: 7. CDR3 length equals 15 residues. Germline V gives CDR1 LNHDA, CDR2 SQIVND (reference sequence). Full variable domain (outside the CDR3, taken from reference TRBV19 and TRBJ2-1): DGGITQSPKYLFRKEGQNVTLSCEQNLNHDAMYWYRQDPGQGLRLIYYSQIVNDFQKGDIAEGYSVSREKKESFPLTVTSAQKNPTAFYLCASSIDRGGGNEQFFGPGTRLTVL.

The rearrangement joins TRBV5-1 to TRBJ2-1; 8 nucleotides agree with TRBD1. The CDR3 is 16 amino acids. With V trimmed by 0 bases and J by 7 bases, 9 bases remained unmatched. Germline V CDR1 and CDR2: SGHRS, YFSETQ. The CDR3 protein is CASSLGPETGDNEQFF. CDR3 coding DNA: TGCGCCAGCAGCTTGGGCCCCGAGACAGGGGATAATGAGCAGTTCTTC.

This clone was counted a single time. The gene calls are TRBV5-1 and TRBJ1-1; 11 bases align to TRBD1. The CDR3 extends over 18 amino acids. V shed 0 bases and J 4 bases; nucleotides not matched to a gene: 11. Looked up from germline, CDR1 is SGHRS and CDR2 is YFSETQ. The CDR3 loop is CASSLVNPGQGVGTEAFF. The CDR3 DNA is TGCGCCAGCAGCTTGGTTAATCCGGGACAGGGGGTTGGCACTGAAGCTTTCTTT.

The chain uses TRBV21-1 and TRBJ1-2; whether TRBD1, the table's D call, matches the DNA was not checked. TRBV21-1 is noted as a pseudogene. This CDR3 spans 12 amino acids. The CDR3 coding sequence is TGTGCCAGCAGCGGGACAGGGCTTGGCTACACCTTC. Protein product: CASSGTGLGYTF.

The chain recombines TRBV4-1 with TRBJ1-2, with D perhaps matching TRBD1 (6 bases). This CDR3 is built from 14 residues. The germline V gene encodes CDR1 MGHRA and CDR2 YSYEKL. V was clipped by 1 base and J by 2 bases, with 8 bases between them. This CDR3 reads CASSQAGQNYGYTF. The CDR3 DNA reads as TGCGCCAGCAGCCAAGCAGGACAGAACTATGGCTACACCTTC.

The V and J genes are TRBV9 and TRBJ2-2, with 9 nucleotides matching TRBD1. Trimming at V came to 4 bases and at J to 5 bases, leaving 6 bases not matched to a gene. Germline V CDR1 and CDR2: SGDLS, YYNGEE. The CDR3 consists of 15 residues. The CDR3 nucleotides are TGTGCCAGCAGCATAAGGGGACAGGGAACCGGGGAGCTGTTTTTT. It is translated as CASSIRGQGTGELFF. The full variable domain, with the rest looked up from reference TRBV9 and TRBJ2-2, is DSGVTQTPKHLITATGQRVTLRCSPRSGDLSVYWYQQSLDQGLQFLIQYYNGEERAKGNILERFSAQQFPDLHSELNLSSLELGDSALYFCASSIRGQGTGELFFGEGSRLTVL.

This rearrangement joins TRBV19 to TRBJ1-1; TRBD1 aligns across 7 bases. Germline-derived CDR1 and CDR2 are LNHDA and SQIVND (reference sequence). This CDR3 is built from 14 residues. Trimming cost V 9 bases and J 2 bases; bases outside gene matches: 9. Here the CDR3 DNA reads TGTGCCAGCCAAGGACAAGGGGGCAACACTGAAGCTTTCTTT. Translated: CASQGQGGNTEAFF.

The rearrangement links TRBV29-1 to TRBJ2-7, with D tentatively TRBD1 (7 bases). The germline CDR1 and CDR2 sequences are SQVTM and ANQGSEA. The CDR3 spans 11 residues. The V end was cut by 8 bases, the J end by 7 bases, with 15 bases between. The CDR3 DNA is TGCAGCTCCACAGCAGGGGGGGAGCAGTACTTC. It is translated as CSSTAGGEQYF.

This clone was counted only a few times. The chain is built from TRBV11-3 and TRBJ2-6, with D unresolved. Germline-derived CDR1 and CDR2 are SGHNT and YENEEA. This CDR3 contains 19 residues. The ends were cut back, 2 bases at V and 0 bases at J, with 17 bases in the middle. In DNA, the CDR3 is TGTGCCAGCAGCTTAAACCCCCTCTACAAGCGCTCTGGGGCCAACGTCCTGACTTTC. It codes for CASSLNPLYKRSGANVLTF.

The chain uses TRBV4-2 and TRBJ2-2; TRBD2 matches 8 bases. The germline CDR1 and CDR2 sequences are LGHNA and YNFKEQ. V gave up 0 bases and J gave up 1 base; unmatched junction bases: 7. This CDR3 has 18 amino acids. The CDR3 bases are TGTGCCAGCAGCCAAGAGCCACCGGGACTAGTGAACACCGGGGAGCTGTTTTTT. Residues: CASSQEPPGLVNTGELFF.

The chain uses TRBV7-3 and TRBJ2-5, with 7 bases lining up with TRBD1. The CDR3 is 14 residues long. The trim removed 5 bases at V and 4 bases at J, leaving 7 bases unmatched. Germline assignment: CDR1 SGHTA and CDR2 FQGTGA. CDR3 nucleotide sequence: TGTGCCAGCAGCCCTGGGACAGCGGTAGAGACCCAGTACTTC. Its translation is CASSPGTAVETQYF.

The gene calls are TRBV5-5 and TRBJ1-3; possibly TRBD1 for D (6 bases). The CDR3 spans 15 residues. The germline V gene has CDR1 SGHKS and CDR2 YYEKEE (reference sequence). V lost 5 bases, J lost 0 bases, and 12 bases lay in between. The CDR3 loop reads CASRFGTTSGNTIYF. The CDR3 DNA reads TGTGCCAGCAGATTCGGGACAACCTCTGGAAACACCATATATTTT. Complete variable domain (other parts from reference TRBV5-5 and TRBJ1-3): DAGVTQSPTHLIKTRGQQVTLRCSPISGHKSVSWYQQVLGQGPQFIFQYYEKEERGRGNFPDRFSARQFPNYSSELNVNALLLGDSALYLCASRFGTTSGNTIYFGEGSWLTVV.

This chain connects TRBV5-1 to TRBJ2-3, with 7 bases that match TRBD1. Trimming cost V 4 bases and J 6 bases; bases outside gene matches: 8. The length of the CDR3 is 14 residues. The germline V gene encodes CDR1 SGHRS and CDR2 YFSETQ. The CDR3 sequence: CASSLRQGDDTQYF. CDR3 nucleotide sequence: TGCGCCAGCAGCCTCCGACAGGGAGACGATACGCAGTATTTT.

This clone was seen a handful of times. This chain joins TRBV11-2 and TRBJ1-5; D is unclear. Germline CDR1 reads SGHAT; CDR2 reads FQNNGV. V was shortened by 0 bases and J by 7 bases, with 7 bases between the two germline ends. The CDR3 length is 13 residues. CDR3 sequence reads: CASSLEQAQPQHF. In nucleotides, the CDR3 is TGTGCCAGCAGCTTAGAGCAGGCCCAGCCCCAGCATTTT.

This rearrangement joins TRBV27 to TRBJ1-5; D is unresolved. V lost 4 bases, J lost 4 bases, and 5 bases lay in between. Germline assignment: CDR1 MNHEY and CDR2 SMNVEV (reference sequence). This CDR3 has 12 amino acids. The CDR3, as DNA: TGTGCCAGCAGTTCGCAGAATCAGCCCCAGCATTTT. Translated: CASSSQNQPQHF.

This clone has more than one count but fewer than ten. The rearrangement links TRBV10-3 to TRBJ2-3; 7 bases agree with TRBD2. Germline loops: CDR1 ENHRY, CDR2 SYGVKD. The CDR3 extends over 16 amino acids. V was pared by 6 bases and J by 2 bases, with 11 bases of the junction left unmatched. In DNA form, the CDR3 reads TGTGCCATCAGGGGGCGACGAGCGGGGAACACAGATACGCAGTATTTT. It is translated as CAIRGRRAGNTDTQYF.

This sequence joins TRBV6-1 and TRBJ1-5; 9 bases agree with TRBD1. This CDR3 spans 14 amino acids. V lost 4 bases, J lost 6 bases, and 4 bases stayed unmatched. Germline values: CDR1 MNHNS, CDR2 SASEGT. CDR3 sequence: CASSGTGGTQPQHF. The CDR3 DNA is TGTGCCAGCAGTGGTACAGGGGGCACTCAGCCCCAGCATTTT.

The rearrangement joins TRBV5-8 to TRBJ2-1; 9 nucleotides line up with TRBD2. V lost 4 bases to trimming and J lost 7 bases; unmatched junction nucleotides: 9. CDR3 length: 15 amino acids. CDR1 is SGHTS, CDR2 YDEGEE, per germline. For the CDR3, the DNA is TGTGCCAGCAGCCCGCGGGTAGCGGGAGTTAATGAGCAGTTCTTC. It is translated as CASSPRVAGVNEQFF.